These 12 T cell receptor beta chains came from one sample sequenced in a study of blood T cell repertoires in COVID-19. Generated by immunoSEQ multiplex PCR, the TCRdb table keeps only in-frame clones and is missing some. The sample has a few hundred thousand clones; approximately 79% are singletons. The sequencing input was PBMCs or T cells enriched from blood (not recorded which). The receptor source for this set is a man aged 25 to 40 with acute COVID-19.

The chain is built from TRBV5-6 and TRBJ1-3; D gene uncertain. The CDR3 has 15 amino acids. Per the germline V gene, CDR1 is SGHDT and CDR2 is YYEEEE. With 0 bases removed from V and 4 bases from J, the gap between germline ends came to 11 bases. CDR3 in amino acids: CASSLGQRLGNTIYF. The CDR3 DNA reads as TGTGCCAGCAGCTTGGGGCAGAGACTAGGAAACACCATATATTTT.

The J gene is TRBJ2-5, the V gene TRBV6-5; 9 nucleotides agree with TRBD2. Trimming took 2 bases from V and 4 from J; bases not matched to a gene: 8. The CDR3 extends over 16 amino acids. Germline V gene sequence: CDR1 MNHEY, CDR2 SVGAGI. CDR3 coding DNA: TGTGCCAGCAGTTACCCCGGGATAGCGGGGGTAGAGACCCAGTACTTC. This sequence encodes CASSYPGIAGVETQYF.

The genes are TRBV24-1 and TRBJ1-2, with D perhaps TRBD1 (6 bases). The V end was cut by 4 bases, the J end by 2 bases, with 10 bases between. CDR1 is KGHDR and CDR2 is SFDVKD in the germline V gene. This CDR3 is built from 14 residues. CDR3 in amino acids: CATSETTGNYGYTF. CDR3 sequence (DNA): TGTGCCACCAGTGAGACTACAGGGAACTATGGCTACACCTTC.

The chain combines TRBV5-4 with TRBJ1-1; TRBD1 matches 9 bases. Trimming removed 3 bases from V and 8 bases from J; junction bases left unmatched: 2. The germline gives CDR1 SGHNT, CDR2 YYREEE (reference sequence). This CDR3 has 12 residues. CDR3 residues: CASSYGQGEAFF. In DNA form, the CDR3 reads TGTGCCAGCAGCTACGGACAGGGGGAAGCTTTCTTT. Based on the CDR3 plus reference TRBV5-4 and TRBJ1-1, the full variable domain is ETGVTQSPTHLIKTRGQQVTLRCSSQSGHNTVSWYQQALGQGPQFIFQYYREEENGRGNFPPRFSGLQFPNYSSELNVNALELDDSALYLCASSYGQGEAFFGQGTRLTVV.

In DNA form, the CDR3 reads TGCGCCAGCAGCTCAGCGGGGGCTGATACGCAGTATTTT. Residues: CASSSAGADTQYF. The chain couples TRBV5-1 to TRBJ2-3, with TRBD2 identical over 8 bases. CDR3 length: 13 amino acids. J was trimmed by 6 bases and V by 3 bases; bases with no gene match: 3. Germline CDR1 SGHRS, CDR2 YFSETQ.

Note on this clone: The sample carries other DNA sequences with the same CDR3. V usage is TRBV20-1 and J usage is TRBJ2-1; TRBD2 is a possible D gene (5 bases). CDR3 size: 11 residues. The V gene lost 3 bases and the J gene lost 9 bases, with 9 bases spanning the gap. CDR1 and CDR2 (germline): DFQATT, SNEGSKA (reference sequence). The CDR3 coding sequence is TGCAGTGCTAGTTGGGGAGCTGAGCAGTTCTTC. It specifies CSASWGAEQFF.

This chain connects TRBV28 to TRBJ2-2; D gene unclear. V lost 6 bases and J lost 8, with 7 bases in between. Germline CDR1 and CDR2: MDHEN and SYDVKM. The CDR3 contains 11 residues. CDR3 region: CASSLLGELFF. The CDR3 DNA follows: TGTGCCAGCAGCCTCTTAGGGGAGCTGTTTTTT.

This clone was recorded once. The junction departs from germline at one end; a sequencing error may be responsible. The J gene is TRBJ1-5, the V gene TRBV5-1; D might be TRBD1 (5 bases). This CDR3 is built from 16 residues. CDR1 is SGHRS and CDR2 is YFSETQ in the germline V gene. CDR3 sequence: CASSPRGDGSNQPQHF. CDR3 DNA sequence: TGTGCCAGCAGCCCTAGGGGTGATGGGAGCAATCAGCCCCAGCATTTT.

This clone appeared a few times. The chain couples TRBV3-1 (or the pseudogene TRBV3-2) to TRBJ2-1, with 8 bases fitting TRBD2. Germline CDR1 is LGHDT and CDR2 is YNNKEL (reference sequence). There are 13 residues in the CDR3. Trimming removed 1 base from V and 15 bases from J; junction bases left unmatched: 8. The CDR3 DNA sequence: TGTGCCAGCAGCCAAGGACCTTCGGGGGGGGCGTTCTTC. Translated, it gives CASSQGPSGGAFF.

DNA for the CDR3: TGTGCCAGCTCACCGGGGGAGGCGGGTGAAGCTTTCTTT. It encodes CASSPGEAGEAFF. This sequence joins TRBV18 and TRBJ1-1; maybe TRBD1 (5 bases). This CDR3 contains 13 residues. Trimming removed 3 bases from V and 7 bases from J, with 12 bases in between. Germline V gene lookup returns CDR1 KGHSH and CDR2 LQKENI.

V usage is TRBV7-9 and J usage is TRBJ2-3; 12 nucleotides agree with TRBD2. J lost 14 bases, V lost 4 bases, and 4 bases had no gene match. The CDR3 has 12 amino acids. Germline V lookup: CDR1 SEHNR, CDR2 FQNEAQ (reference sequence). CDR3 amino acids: CASSSGLAGLYF. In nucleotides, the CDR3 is TGTGCCAGCAGCTCCGGACTAGCGGGATTGTATTTT.

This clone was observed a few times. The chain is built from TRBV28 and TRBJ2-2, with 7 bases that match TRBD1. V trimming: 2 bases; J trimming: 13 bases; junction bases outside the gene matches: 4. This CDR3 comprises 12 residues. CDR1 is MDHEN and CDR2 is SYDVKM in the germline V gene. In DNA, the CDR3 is TGTGCCAGCAGTTTAAGGACAGGAGGGCTGTTTTTT. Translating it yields CASSLRTGGLFF.